This T cell receptor beta chain was sequenced during a study of cytomegalovirus exposure and HLA in healthy donors. Study-level results: Later, an analysis found that TCR clusters from the first cohort tended to co-occur in the 120 or so validation repertoires. Despite most TCR sequences being rare, some public TCRs occurred in many donors. Reported results showed that the classifier diagnosed cytomegalovirus status with high specificity and sensitivity.

Method: immunoSEQ multiplex PCR; TCRdb's copy keeps in-frame clones and lacks some. The table lists some 150,000 clones, 70% to 90% of them singletons. Among the 90 to 150 subjects of the validation cohort, separate from the 666-subject first cohort, were the donors. About this clone: Its antigen is not known.

CDR1 and CDR2 from the germline V gene are MNHEY and SVGAGI. V lost 5 bases, J lost 5 bases, and 8 bases stayed unmatched. This CDR3 comprises 15 residues. Sequencing was carried out using PBMCs. The chain combines TRBV6-5 with TRBJ2-3; 9 bases fit TRBD2. The sequence came from a woman aged 18-30 years in good health and CMV-seropositive. CDR3 residues: CASSASGTSGDTQYF. In DNA form, the CDR3 reads TGTGCCAGCAGTGCTAGCGGGACCTCAGGAGATACGCAGTATTTT.